The next 4 T cell receptor beta chains were all read from a single sample in a study of blood T cell repertoires in COVID-19. Some clones are missing from TCRdb's copy, which holds only in-frame ones; the method was immunoSEQ multiplex PCR. The sample includes 55,000 to 75,000 clones, approximately 88% of them seen just once. The sequenced sample consisted of peripheral blood. All receptors derive from a man aged 55 to 70 with COVID-19, enrolled during active disease.

This chain links TRBV7-9 with TRBJ2-3; 10 bases align to TRBD1. The CDR3 is 16 amino acids. V trimming: 0 bases; J trimming: 4 bases; junction bases outside the gene matches: 4. Germline CDR1 is SEHNR and CDR2 is FQNEAQ (reference sequence). The DNA of the CDR3 is TGTGCCAGCAGCTTAGCGGGACAGGGGTTCGCAGATACGCAGTATTTT. Translating gives CASSLAGQGFADTQYF.

This sequence joins TRBV5-1 and TRBJ2-3; 7 bases are a match to TRBD2. Germline V gene sequence: CDR1 SGHRS, CDR2 YFSETQ. V shed 0 bases and J 6 bases; nucleotides not matched to a gene: 10. CDR3 length: 16 residues. CDR3 sequence: CASSLGIAGETDTQYF. The CDR3 nucleotides are TGCGCCAGCAGCTTGGGTATCGCGGGAGAAACTGATACGCAGTATTTT.

The chain's CDR3 is CASSPLAGGWNEQFF. Written as DNA, the CDR3 is TGTGCCAGCAGTCCCCTAGCGGGAGGGTGGAATGAGCAGTTCTTC. The chain joins TRBV28 to TRBJ2-1, with 12 positions matching TRBD2. Unmatched junction bases numbered 6, after V lost 5 bases and J lost 7 bases. The CDR3 runs 15 residues. Germline CDR1 MDHEN, CDR2 SYDVKM.

This clone was counted only a few times. V is TRBV5-6 and J is TRBJ1-3, with D hard to call. V lost 0 bases to trimming and J lost 4 bases, with 5 bases between them. CDR1 and CDR2 (germline): SGHDT, YYEEEE. This CDR3 contains 13 residues. The CDR3 DNA reads as TGTGCCAGCAGCTTGGCCCTCGGAAACACCATATATTTT. This sequence encodes CASSLALGNTIYF. Supplemented by reference TRBV5-6 and TRBJ1-3, the full variable domain reads DAGVTQSPTHLIKTRGQQVTLRCSPKSGHDTVSWYQQALGQGPQFIFQYYEEEERQRGNFPDRFSGHQFPNYSSELNVNALLLGDSALYLCASSLALGNTIYFGEGSWLTVV.